The 30 T cell receptor beta chains presented below share a single source sample, sequenced in a study of blood T cell repertoires in COVID-19. TCRdb's table, derived via immunoSEQ multiplex PCR, lists solely in-frame clones and lacks some. This table holds around 100,000 clones, around 90% found once. Sequencing input: peripheral blood. Every receptor here comes from a man in his forties or fifties with COVID-19, enrolled during active disease.

The CDR3: CASSFRNTEAFF. The CDR3 DNA reads as TGTGCCAGCAGCTTTCGGAACACTGAAGCTTTCTTT. This rearrangement joins TRBV7-9 to TRBJ1-1; D unresolved. The CDR3 length is 12 residues. Germline-derived CDR1 and CDR2 are SEHNR and FQNEAQ (reference sequence). V dropped 3 bases and J dropped 1 base, with 3 bases sitting between them.

The chain combines TRBV6-2 or TRBV6-3 with TRBJ2-5, with 7 bases matching TRBD2. Trimming took 0 bases from V and 5 from J; bases not matched to a gene: 9. Germline V gene sequence: CDR1 MNHEY, CDR2 SVGEGT. The CDR3 has 16 amino acids. In nucleotides, the CDR3 is TGTGCCAGCAGTTACTCGGGAGGGCGGGGATTGGAGACCCAGTACTTC. This codes for CASSYSGGRGLETQYF.

This clone has just one count. The chain joins TRBV30 to TRBJ2-1; 9 bases line up with TRBD2. V trimming: 3 bases; J trimming: 0 bases; junction bases outside the gene matches: 6. The length of the CDR3 is 16 residues. CDR1 and CDR2 from the germline V gene are GTSNPN and SVGIG (reference sequence). The chain's CDR3 is CAWRVGAGGSYNEQFF. The CDR3 DNA is TGTGCCTGGAGGGTTGGAGCGGGGGGCTCCTACAATGAGCAGTTCTTC. The full variable domain, completed using reference TRBV30 and TRBJ2-1, is SQTIHQWPATLVQPVGSPLSLECTVEGTSNPNLYWYRQAAGRGLQLLFYSVGIGQISSEVPQNLSASRPQDRQFILSSKKLLLSDSGFYLCAWRVGAGGSYNEQFFGPGTRLTVL.

This clone was found a few times. V and J are TRBV28 and TRBJ2-7, with TRBD2 identical over 7 bases. Per the germline V gene, CDR1 is MDHEN and CDR2 is SYDVKM. Trimming cost V 3 bases and J 0 bases; bases outside gene matches: 11. The CDR3 totals 17 residues. CDR3 residues: CASSFRELAKSSYEQYF. The CDR3 nucleotides read TGTGCCAGCAGTTTTAGGGAACTAGCGAAGAGCTCCTACGAGCAGTACTTC.

This chain links TRBV3-1 (or the pseudogene TRBV3-2) with TRBJ2-1; TRBD1 might be the D (6 bases). V was shortened by 5 bases and J by 3 bases, with 11 bases between the two germline ends. The CDR3 is made up of 14 amino acids. Per germline, CDR1 LGHDT and CDR2 YNNKEL (reference sequence). CDR3 sequence (DNA): TGTGCCAGCAGCTCAGGGACAATCTACAATGAGCAGTTCTTC. Its protein product is CASSSGTIYNEQFF.

A single count supports this clone. The V call is TRBV5-5, the J call TRBJ2-2, with TRBD2 identical over 11 bases. The J segment lost 6 bases and the V segment lost 3 bases, leaving 4 bases of the junction unmatched. The CDR3 contains 15 residues. The germline CDR1 and CDR2 sequences are SGHKS and YYEKEE (reference sequence). CDR3 nucleotides: TGTGCCAGCAGCTGGAGGACTAGCGGGCCCGGGGAGCTGTTTTTT. The encoded protein is CASSWRTSGPGELFF.

The chain combines TRBV9 with TRBJ2-1; 12 bases line up with TRBD2. The CDR3 is 15 amino acids. Losses at the gene ends were 2 bases for V and 8 bases for J; bases not matched to a gene: 5. Germline V gives CDR1 SGDLS, CDR2 YYNGEE. CDR3 residues: CASSVTSGGIDEQFF. CDR3 DNA sequence: TGTGCCAGCAGCGTTACTAGCGGGGGGATAGATGAGCAGTTCTTC. The full variable domain, completed using reference TRBV9 and TRBJ2-1, is DSGVTQTPKHLITATGQRVTLRCSPRSGDLSVYWYQQSLDQGLQFLIQYYNGEERAKGNILERFSAQQFPDLHSELNLSSLELGDSALYFCASSVTSGGIDEQFFGPGTRLTVL.

The gene calls are TRBV27 and TRBJ2-5; 8 bases agree with TRBD1. Trimming took 5 bases from V and 5 from J; bases not matched to a gene: 7. CDR1 MNHEY and CDR2 SMNVEV come from the germline V gene (reference sequence). The CDR3 spans 14 residues. The DNA for the CDR3 is TGTGCCAGCAGTCCGACAGGGGCCTTGGAGACCCAGTACTTC. Its translation: CASSPTGALETQYF.

The chain recombines TRBV10-3 with TRBJ1-5; D unresolved. This CDR3 comprises 16 residues. The germline gives CDR1 ENHRY, CDR2 SYGVKD. Trimming cost V 4 bases and J 0 bases, with 13 bases left between them. The CDR3 is CAISGSRGGSNQPQHF. The CDR3 coding sequence is TGTGCCATCAGTGGGTCAAGAGGTGGTAGCAATCAGCCCCAGCATTTT.

This clone was picked up one time. The V and J genes are TRBV18 and TRBJ2-1, with TRBD1 identical over 7 bases. Germline-derived CDR1 and CDR2 are KGHSH and LQKENI. Trimming removed 0 bases from V and 3 bases from J; junction bases left unmatched: 2. This CDR3 has 15 residues. The CDR3 loop reads CASSPPGGGYNEQFF. The CDR3 region has the DNA TGTGCCAGCTCACCACCAGGGGGCGGCTACAATGAGCAGTTCTTC.

This chain uses TRBV12-3 or TRBV12-4 with TRBJ1-2; D ambiguous. The CDR3 loop spans 12 amino acids. V lost 5 bases to trimming and J lost 2 bases, with 6 bases between them. The CDR3 region has the DNA TGTGCCAGCAGTCCTCTAAACTATGGCTACACCTTC. Amino acid sequence: CASSPLNYGYTF.

The chain joins TRBV4-2 to TRBJ1-5; possible D gene TRBD1, 5 bases. This CDR3 contains 14 residues. Trimming shortened V by 4 bases and J by 5 bases, and 12 bases separated the two germline ends. In germline, CDR1 is LGHNA, CDR2 YNFKEQ. CDR3 amino acids: CASSLRRGDQPQHF. Here the CDR3 DNA reads TGTGCCAGCAGCCTCCGAAGGGGTGATCAGCCCCAGCATTTT.

CDR3 sequence reads: CASSVEKGQGLYTF. CDR3 sequence (DNA): TGTGCCAGCAGCGTAGAAAAGGGACAGGGATTATACACCTTC. The chain employs TRBV9 and TRBJ1-2, with 9 bases identical to TRBD1. CDR3 length equals 14 residues. V trimming: 0 bases; J trimming: 11 bases; junction bases outside the gene matches: 8. Germline V lookup: CDR1 SGDLS, CDR2 YYNGEE. Full variable domain (remainder filled in from reference TRBV9 and TRBJ1-2): DSGVTQTPKHLITATGQRVTLRCSPRSGDLSVYWYQQSLDQGLQFLIQYYNGEERAKGNILERFSAQQFPDLHSELNLSSLELGDSALYFCASSVEKGQGLYTFGSGTRLTVV.

The J gene is TRBJ1-5, the V gene TRBV19; D is possibly TRBD1 (5 bases). In germline, CDR1 is LNHDA, CDR2 SQIVND (reference sequence). Trimming cost V 6 bases and J 2 bases, with 14 bases left between them. This CDR3 has 15 amino acids. The CDR3 here is CASSEFTGGNQPQHF. CDR3 DNA sequence: TGTGCCAGTAGCGAATTCACAGGTGGCAATCAGCCCCAGCATTTT.

This clone was found a few times. The chain uses TRBV27 and TRBJ1-1; D is uncertain. There are 13 residues in the CDR3. Germline V lookup: CDR1 MNHEY, CDR2 SMNVEV (reference sequence). V was cut by 0 bases and J by 4 bases, with 6 bases left in between. The CDR3 DNA reads TGTGCCAGCAGTTTATCCACACCCACTGAAGCTTTCTTT. Protein product: CASSLSTPTEAFF.

The chain is built from TRBV9 and TRBJ2-7; TRBD1 is a possible D gene (6 bases). CDR1 and CDR2 (germline): SGDLS, YYNGEE. V was pared by 4 bases and J by 0 bases, with 17 bases between. CDR3 length: 16 amino acids. This chain's CDR3 is CASSPDEGVTSYEQYF. In nucleotides, the CDR3 is TGTGCCAGCAGCCCAGATGAGGGGGTTACCTCCTACGAGCAGTACTTC.

The rearrangement uses TRBV6-5 and TRBJ1-1; unclear D gene. V lost 0 bases, J lost 0 bases, and 11 bases lay in between. This CDR3 region has 16 residues. Germline V CDR1 and CDR2: MNHEY, SVGAGI. The CDR3 DNA sequence: TGTGCCAGCAGTTACTCGACGCGGGGATTGAACACTGAAGCTTTCTTT. Its translation: CASSYSTRGLNTEAFF.

The rearrangement uses TRBV7-9 and TRBJ1-6; D is ambiguous. The V end was cut by 5 bases, the J end by 0 bases, with 8 bases between. The CDR3 length is 15 residues. CDR1 is SEHNR, CDR2 FQNEAQ, per germline (reference sequence). CDR3 DNA sequence: TGTGCCAGCAGCCTTCGGGGCTCCTATAATTCACCCCTCCACTTT. Its translation: CASSLRGSYNSPLHF.

For this clone: The conserved phenylalanine or tryptophan normally closing the CDR3 is absent here, so this likely arose from a read error. It is unclear where the CDR3 begins or ends on the DNA, so no DNA is shown, and the CDR3 is as TCRdb lists it. The genes are TRBV7-9 and TRBJ1-3; TRBD1, the table's D call, was not compared with the DNA. Inclusive of both ends, the CDR3 amounts to 11 amino acids. The germline gives CDR1 SEHNR, CDR2 FQNEAQ (reference sequence). CDR3 sequence: CASSSSGTEYY.

This rearrangement joins TRBV11-2 to TRBJ1-3; D might be TRBD1 (6 bases). The CDR3 covers 17 residues. The germline V gene encodes CDR1 SGHAT and CDR2 FQNNGV. V was pared by 3 bases and J by 0 bases, with 15 bases between. The CDR3 region has the DNA TGTGCCAGCAGCTTTGACCCCACAGGGTACTCTGGAAACACCATATATTTT. Translating gives CASSFDPTGYSGNTIYF.

The chain uses TRBV5-5 and TRBJ2-3; 12 bases are a match to TRBD2. This CDR3 has 16 amino acids. Trimming removed 4 bases from V and 4 bases from J; junction bases left unmatched: 7. CDR1 and CDR2 from the germline V gene are SGHKS and YYEKEE (reference sequence). CDR3 amino acids: CASSASGGAKADTQYF. The CDR3 DNA reads TGTGCCAGCAGCGCTAGCGGGGGGGCTAAGGCAGATACGCAGTATTTT.

The chain uses TRBV12-2 and TRBJ2-2; TRBD2 is the table's D call, not checked against the DNA. TRBV12-2 is a pseudogene. The CDR3 totals 19 residues. The CDR3 is CASRSGLAGGPRRTGELFF. The CDR3 DNA reads as TGTGCAAGTCGCTCTGGACTAGCGGGGGGTCCTCGAAGGACCGGGGAGCTGTTTTTT.

The rearrangement joins TRBV5-1 to TRBJ2-7; D is uncertain. Germline lookup yields CDR1 SGHRS and CDR2 YFSETQ. The CDR3 extends over 13 amino acids. V was shortened by 4 bases and J by 1 base, with 9 bases between the two germline ends. This CDR3 reads CASSVTSSYEQYF. In nucleotides, the CDR3 is TGCGCCAGCAGCGTCACTTCATCCTACGAGCAGTACTTC.

The chain combines TRBV10-3 with TRBJ1-2, with TRBD1 as a possible D gene (5 bases). V lost 0 bases to trimming and J lost 7 bases, with 9 bases between them. The CDR3 extends over 13 amino acids. Germline CDR1 is ENHRY and CDR2 is SYGVKD. Here the CDR3 reads CAISESTGVGYTF. CDR3 bases: TGTGCCATCAGTGAGTCGACGGGGGTTGGCTACACCTTC.

This clone has just one count. This chain links TRBV4-2 with TRBJ1-2; no reliable D call. This CDR3 contains 15 residues. The ends were cut back, 3 bases at V and 6 bases at J, with 17 bases in the middle. Germline V gene lookup returns CDR1 LGHNA and CDR2 YNFKEQ. CDR3 protein: CASSHLPLGGDGYTF. In nucleotides, the CDR3 is TGTGCCAGCAGCCACCTTCCCCTCGGCGGAGATGGCTACACCTTC.

V is TRBV5-6 and J is TRBJ2-3, with 9 nucleotides matching TRBD2. The CDR3 covers 17 residues. Germline V gene lookup returns CDR1 SGHDT and CDR2 YYEEEE. V dropped 0 bases and J dropped 5; count of bases not matched to a gene: 10. The CDR3 protein is CASSLDAGGLGGDTQYF. The CDR3 DNA follows: TGTGCCAGCAGCTTGGATGCGGGGGGGCTCGGCGGAGATACGCAGTATTTT.

The genes are TRBV5-1 and TRBJ1-5; D is undetermined. V was clipped by 2 bases and J by 0 bases, with 12 bases between them. Germline-derived CDR1 and CDR2 are SGHRS and YFSETQ. CDR3 length: 16 amino acids. The CDR3 reads CASSFGARDSNQPQHF. The DNA of the CDR3 is TGCGCCAGCAGCTTTGGCGCACGGGATAGCAATCAGCCCCAGCATTTT.

The gene calls are TRBV5-6 and TRBJ1-5, with TRBD1 matching 10 bases. Germline lookup yields CDR1 SGHDT and CDR2 YYEEEE. The CDR3 length is 15 residues. Trimming cost V 3 bases and J 10 bases; bases outside gene matches: 10. This CDR3 reads CASSSDRGQSIPQHF. The CDR3 DNA follows: TGTGCCAGCAGCTCCGACAGGGGGCAATCTATCCCCCAGCATTTT.

The chain links TRBV7-2 to TRBJ1-6; D unresolved. Germline-derived CDR1 and CDR2 are SGHTA and FQGNSA. CDR3 length: 14 amino acids. Between the trimmed V and J ends, which lost 1 base and 6 bases, there was a span of 7 bases. The CDR3 DNA is TGTGCCAGCAGCTTAGTTAGTGGTAATTCACCCCTCCACTTT. Amino acids: CASSLVSGNSPLHF.

The chain carries TRBV7-2 and TRBJ1-2; D is undetermined. Germline CDR1 SGHTA, CDR2 FQGNSA. The V and J ends lost 2 bases and 0 bases respectively, with 10 bases between them. There are 15 residues in the CDR3. CDR3 region: CASSLSSGSNYGYTF. CDR3 sequence (DNA): TGTGCCAGCAGCTTATCCTCGGGTTCTAACTATGGCTACACCTTC.